This TCR beta chain was sequenced for a study of shared clonotypes between healthy human individuals (dated by TCRdb to between 2020 and 2021). About the full investigation: A few men and two women, aged 18 to 49 years, made up the cohort. For each donor, CD4 naive and CD4 memory were each run on three plates, CD8 naive on two plates, and CD8 memory on one plate. Blood TCR repertoires of a handful of healthy adults were deeply sequenced to estimate repertoire size and the extent of clonotype sharing between individuals. To increase sequencing depth and limit assay-specific biases, different laboratories used diverse techniques to prepare libraries and sequence TCR repertoires. Each donor's leukapheresis produced roughly between roughly 0.85 and 9.5 billion PBMCs.

Comment on this clone: Its antigen is unknown. Per-base quality was not reported, and no clone a single base away is much larger than it.

CD8 naive samples were CD45RO-negative cells positively selected for CCR7, giving a CD45RA+CCR7+ population that excluded TemRA cells. Healthy HIV-negative adults with no recently reported acute infections or vaccinations were included as donors. Only Caucasian adults living in Nashville, Tennessee, USA were represented among the donors. After blood collection by leukapheresis, PBMCs were isolated using Ficoll-Histopaque density gradient centrifugation and then cryopreserved in the vapor phase of liquid nitrogen. Analytical flow cytometry was used to check the purity and quantity of every magnetically sorted T cell population. Genomic DNA was isolated from every sorted fraction and measured by UV absorbance on a Nanodrop 2000c. Using the deep immunoSEQ assay, multiplex PCR amplified TCR CDR3 regions from genomic DNA. Extracted genomic DNA from each cell subset was spread evenly across all wells of several immunoSEQ 96-well plates, with each plate serving as a replicate. For sorted subsets, each replicate PCR was loaded with roughly 0.2 ug genomic DNA, equivalent to about 30,000 T cell genomes. Purified libraries were quantified with a Qubit 3.0 fluorometer, sized on a Bioanalyzer 2100, and re-quantified with the KAPA Library Quantification kit. Every immunoSEQ 96-well plate was sequenced on a separate single-read 150-cycle Illumina NextSeq 550 flow cell. Under the source paper's analysis protocol: The immunoSEQ output contained only junctional sequences without quality scores, so filtering could not match that applied to full-length reads. To assign V/J genes and CDR3, sequences were annotated against IMGT germline references using PyIR, a Python wrapper for IgBLAST v1.9. Reads with weak V/J assignments (E-value above 1e-6), missing CDR3, stop codons, out-of-frame junctions, or ambiguous translated residues were removed. V3J clonotypes were defined by identical inferred V gene, J gene, and CDR3 amino acid sequence. Percentage overlap between repertoires was calculated by dividing the number of shared unique clonotypes by the size of the smaller repertoire. Three approaches were used to assess repertoire richness: RTK rarefaction, the Chao1 estimator, and Recon v2.1 estimates of unobserved clonotypes. OLGA was used to compute generation probabilities for all TCRbeta clonotypes that the gDNA method yielded from a few donors. The clones in this table, taken by TCRdb from immuneACCESS, are in-frame only. Not every clone is retained; where verified, under half of the shortfall comes from an unresolved V gene, and the cause of the rest is unknown. The V and J calls and clone size were taken over from that table, and D and trimming were inferred from the DNA. For this sample the table gives millions of clones, of which about 95% were detected only once. The ten most abundant clones make up roughly 1% of the sample.

Including cysteine and phenylalanine, the CDR3 has 15 amino acids. The DNA shown is the 45-base CDR3, in frame from base 1. V is clipped by 0 bases and J by 4 bases, and the sequence between their germline boundaries is 10 bases long. CDR1 SGDLS and CDR2 YYNGEE were looked up in the germline V gene. The research as a whole found: Rarefaction of sorted-subset datasets indicated incomplete sequencing despite the large sequencing depth. Sampling was limited to blood, and TCR repertoires in tissue likely differ from TCR repertoires in blood. Clonotypes shared by all four sorted-subset donors showed higher generation probabilities than non-shared clonotypes. Because the study included only a small number of donors, the genetic and exposure-history diversity represented was limited. Approximately 4.8% of naive CD4, 3.5% of naive CD8, 2.3% of memory CD4, and about 0.4% of memory CD8 clonotypes were shared across four donors. Pairwise subsampling led to the expectation that sequencing depth would affect the degree of clonotype sharing among donors. Naive subsets generally had larger estimated clonotype richness than memory subsets did.

The sequence is built from TRBV9 and TRBJ2-2, with TRBD1 as a weak D call on 6 bases. Specimen: naive CD8+ T cells sorted from blood. The sample's cell subset or site, from its label and the paper: CD45RA+CCR7+. The clonotype was recovered from a man between 18 and 35 years old in good health. The nucleotide sequence reads TGTGCCAGCAGCGTAGTGGCAGGGGCCACCGGGGAGCTGTTTTTT. It is translated as CASSVVAGATGELFF.